A selection of T cell receptor beta chains follows, all from one sample in a study of T cells in Graves' hyperthyroidism and ophthalmopathy. A single record per CDR3 protein comes from TCRdb applying MiXCR to the multiplex PCR reads. The sample lists 90,000 to 120,000 distinct CDR3 sequences, around a sixth seen once, with about 40% in the top ten. The sample taken for sequencing was blood. The source of these receptors is a woman aged 45 to 65 with Graves' hyperthyroidism. Each CDR3 is given with its conserved first and last residue. Fields, in order: J gene, V gene, D gene, clone size, CDR3 protein, CDR3 DNA. D genes are given only for firm matches. A clone size is listed for some rows: how often the clone was seen (once, few, many), or a class if it is expanded.

>TRBJ2-1|TRBV11-2|TRBD2|NA
CASSSDRLAGINEQFF
TGTGCCAGCAGCTCCGATCGACTAGCGGGGATCAATGAGCAGTTCTTC
>TRBJ1-3|TRBV2|NA|many
CASRKDESSGNTIYF
TGTGCCAGCAGGAAGGATGAGTCCTCTGGAAACACCATATATTTT
>TRBJ2-1|TRBV7-3|TRBD1|NA
CASSLGQGYNEQFF
TGTGCCAGCAGCCTGGGACAGGGCTACAATGAGCAGTTCTTC
>TRBJ1-2|TRBV20-1|NA|NA
CSAPPSGVNYGYTF
TGCAGTGCTCCTCCTTCAGGGGTTAACTATGGCTACACCTTC
>TRBJ2-3|TRBV4-2|TRBD2|few
CASSRGGDSDTQYF
TGTGCCAGCAGCCGGGGGGGAGACTCAGATACGCAGTATTTT
>TRBJ1-1|TRBV3-1|NA|many
CASSRSENTEAFF
TGTGCCAGCAGCCGTAGTGAGAACACTGAAGCTTTCTTT
>TRBJ1-2|TRBV11-1|TRBD1|NA
CASSLAEIKMTGNAGYTF
TGTGCCAGCAGCTTAGCGGAAATAAAAATGACAGGGAATGCTGGCTACACCTTC
>TRBJ1-1|TRBV20-1|NA|few
CSARDMEGTEAFF
TGCAGTGCTAGAGATATGGAGGGCACTGAAGCTTTCTTT
>TRBJ2-5|TRBV28|TRBD1|many
CASSANGQGKTQYF
TGTGCCAGCAGTGCGAACGGACAGGGAAAGACCCAGTACTTC
>TRBJ2-2|TRBV14|NA|many
CASSLQGPGELFF
TGTGCCAGCAGTCTACAGGGCCCCGGGGAGCTGTTTTTT
>TRBJ2-2|TRBV19|TRBD2|NA
CASSISGTITGELFF
TGTGCCAGTAGTATAAGCGGGACTATCACCGGGGAGCTGTTTTTT
>TRBJ2-1|TRBV20-1|TRBD2|many
CSAREPSGTYNEQFF
TGCAGTGCTAGAGAACCTAGCGGGACCTACAATGAGCAGTTCTTC